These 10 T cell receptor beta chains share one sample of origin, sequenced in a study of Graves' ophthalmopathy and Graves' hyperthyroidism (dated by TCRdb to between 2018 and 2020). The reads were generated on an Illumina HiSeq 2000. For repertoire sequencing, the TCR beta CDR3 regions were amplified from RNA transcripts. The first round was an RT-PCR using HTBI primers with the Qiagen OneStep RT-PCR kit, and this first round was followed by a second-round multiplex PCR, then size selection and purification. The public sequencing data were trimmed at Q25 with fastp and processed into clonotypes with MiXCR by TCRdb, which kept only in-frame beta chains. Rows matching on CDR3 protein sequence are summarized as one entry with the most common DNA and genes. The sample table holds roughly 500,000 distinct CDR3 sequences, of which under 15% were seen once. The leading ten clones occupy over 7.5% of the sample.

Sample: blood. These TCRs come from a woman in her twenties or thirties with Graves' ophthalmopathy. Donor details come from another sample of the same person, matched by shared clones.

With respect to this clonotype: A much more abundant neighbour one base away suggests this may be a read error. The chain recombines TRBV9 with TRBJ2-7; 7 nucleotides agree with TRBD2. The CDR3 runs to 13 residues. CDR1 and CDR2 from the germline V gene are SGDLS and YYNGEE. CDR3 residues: CDSSVSGVDEQYF. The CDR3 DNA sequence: TGTGACAGCAGCGTAAGCGGGGTCGACGAGCAGTACTTC.

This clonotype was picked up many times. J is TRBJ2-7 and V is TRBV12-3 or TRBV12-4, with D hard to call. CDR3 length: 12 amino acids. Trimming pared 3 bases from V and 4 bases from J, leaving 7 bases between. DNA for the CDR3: TGTGCCAGCAGTTTCATAGGGTACGAGCAGTACTTC. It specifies CASSFIGYEQYF.

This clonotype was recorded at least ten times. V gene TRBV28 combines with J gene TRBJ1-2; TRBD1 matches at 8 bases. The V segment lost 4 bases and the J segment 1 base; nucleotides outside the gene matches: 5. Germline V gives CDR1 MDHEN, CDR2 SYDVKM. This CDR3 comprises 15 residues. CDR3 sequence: CASSYRDRINYGYTF. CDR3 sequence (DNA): TGTGCCAGCAGTTACCGGGACAGGATTAACTATGGCTACACCTTC.

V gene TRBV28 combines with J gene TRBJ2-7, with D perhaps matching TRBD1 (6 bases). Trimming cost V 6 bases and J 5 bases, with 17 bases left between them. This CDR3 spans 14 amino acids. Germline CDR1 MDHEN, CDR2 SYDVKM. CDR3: CASRGYAGVHEQYF. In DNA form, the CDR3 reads TGTGCCAGCAGGGGCTATGCAGGGGTCCACGAGCAGTACTTC.

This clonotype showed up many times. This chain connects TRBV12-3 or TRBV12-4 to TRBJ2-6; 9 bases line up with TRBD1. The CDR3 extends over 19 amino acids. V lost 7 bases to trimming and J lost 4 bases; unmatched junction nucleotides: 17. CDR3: CASTSRGTGSPTGANVLTF. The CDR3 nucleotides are TGTGCCAGCACTTCTAGGGGGACAGGGTCCCCTACCGGGGCCAACGTCCTGACTTTC.

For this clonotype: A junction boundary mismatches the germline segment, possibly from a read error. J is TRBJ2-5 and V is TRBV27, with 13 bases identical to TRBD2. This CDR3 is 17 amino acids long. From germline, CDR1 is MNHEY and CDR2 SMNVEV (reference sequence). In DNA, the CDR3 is TGTGCCAGCAGTTTATTTAAGGGGACTAGCGGGATAGAGACCAAGTACTTC. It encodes CASSLFKGTSGIETKYF.

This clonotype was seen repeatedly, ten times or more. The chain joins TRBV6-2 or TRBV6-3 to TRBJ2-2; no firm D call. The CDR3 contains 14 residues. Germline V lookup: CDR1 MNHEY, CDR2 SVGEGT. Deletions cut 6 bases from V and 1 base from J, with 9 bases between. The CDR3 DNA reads TGTGCCAGCAGCGTCAACAGGAACACCGGGGAGCTGTTTTTT. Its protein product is CASSVNRNTGELFF.

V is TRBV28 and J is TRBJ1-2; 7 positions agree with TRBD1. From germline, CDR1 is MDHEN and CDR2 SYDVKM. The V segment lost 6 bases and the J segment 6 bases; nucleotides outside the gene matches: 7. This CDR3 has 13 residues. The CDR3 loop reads CASRTRDSDGYTF. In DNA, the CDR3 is TGTGCCAGCAGGACGCGGGACAGCGATGGCTACACCTTC.

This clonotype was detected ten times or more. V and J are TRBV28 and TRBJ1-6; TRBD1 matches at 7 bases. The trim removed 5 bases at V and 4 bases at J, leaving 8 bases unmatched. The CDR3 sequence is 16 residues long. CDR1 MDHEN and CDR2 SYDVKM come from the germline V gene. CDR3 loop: CASSEQKTGYNSPLHF. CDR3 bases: TGTGCCAGCAGTGAGCAGAAGACAGGGTATAATTCACCCCTCCACTTT.

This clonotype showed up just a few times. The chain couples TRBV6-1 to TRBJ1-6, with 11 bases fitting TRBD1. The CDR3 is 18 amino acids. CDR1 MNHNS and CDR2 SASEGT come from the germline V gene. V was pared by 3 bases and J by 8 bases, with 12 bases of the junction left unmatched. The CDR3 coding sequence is TGTGCCAGCAGTGATCCATACTGGACAGGGGGCGAAGATTCACCCCTCCACTTT. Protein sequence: CASSDPYWTGGEDSPLHF.